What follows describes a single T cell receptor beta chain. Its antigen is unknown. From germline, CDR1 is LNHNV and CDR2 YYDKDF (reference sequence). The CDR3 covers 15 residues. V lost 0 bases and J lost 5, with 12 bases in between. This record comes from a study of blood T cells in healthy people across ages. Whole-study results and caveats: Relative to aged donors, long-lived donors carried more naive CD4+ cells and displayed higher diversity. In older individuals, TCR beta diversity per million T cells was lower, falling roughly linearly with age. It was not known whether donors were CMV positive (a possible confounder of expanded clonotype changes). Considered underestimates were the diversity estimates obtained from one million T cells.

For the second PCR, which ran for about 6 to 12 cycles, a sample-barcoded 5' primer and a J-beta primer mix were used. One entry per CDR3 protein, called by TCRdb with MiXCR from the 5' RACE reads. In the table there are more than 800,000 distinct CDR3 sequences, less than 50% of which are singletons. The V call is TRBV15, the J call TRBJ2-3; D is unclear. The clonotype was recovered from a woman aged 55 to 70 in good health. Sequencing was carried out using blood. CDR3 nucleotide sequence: TGTGCCACCAGCAGAGATCTTAATATAAGAGATACGCAGTATTTT. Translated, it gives CATSRDLNIRDTQYF. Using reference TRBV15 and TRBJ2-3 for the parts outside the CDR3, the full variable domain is DAMVIQNPRYQVTQFGKPVTLSCSQTLNHNVMYWYQQKSSQAPKLLFHYYDKDFNNEADTPDNFQSRRPNTSFCFLDIRSPGLGDTAMYLCATSRDLNIRDTQYFGPGTRLTVL.